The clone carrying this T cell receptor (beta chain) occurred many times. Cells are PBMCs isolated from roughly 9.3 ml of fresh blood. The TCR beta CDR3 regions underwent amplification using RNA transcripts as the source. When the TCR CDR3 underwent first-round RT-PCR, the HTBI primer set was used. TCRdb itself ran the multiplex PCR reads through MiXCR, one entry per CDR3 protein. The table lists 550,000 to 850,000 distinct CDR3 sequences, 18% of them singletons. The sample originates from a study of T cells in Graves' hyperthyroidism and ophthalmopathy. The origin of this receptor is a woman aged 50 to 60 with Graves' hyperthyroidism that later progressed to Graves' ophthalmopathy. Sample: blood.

The CDR3 DNA reads as TGTGCCAGCTCGGGGGGGGGAGACGGCACTGAAGCTTTCTTT. Its protein is CASSGGGDGTEAFF. The V call is TRBV18, the J call TRBJ1-1, with a tentative D call TRBD1 (5 bases). Germline CDR1 KGHSH, CDR2 LQKENI. V lost 6 bases and J lost 4, with 15 bases in between. This CDR3 region has 14 residues.